These 21 T cell receptor beta chains were all obtained from the same sample, sequenced in a study of beta chain features in type 1 diabetes. Study-wide results and caveats: Patients with Type 1 diabetes showed moderately but significantly shorter TCRB CDR3s in all four CD4+ subsets.

The entirety of the isolated RNA underwent reverse transcription, so expressed TCRB transcripts were sequenced. TCRdb's copy holds only in-frame clones and misses some; the assay was immunoSEQ multiplex PCR. The sample lists about 700,000 clones; under 15% were seen once. Their recognized antigens are unknown. Sequencing was performed on naive CD4+ T cells from blood. The receptors originated from a man younger than 35 with type 1 diabetes.

This rearrangement joins TRBV6-4 to TRBJ2-1, with a possible D match to TRBD1 (5 bases). This CDR3 comprises 14 residues. Deletions cut 3 bases from V and 7 bases from J, with 13 bases between. Germline-derived CDR1 and CDR2 are MRHNA and SNTAGT. This chain's CDR3 is CASSELSGANEQFF. The CDR3, as DNA: TGTGCCAGCAGTGAGTTAAGTGGGGCGAATGAGCAGTTCTTC.

The genes are TRBV5-1 and TRBJ1-6; D unclear. The germline CDR1 and CDR2 sequences are SGHRS and YFSETQ. This CDR3 is 14 amino acids long. Trimming pared 0 bases from V and 8 bases from J, leaving 9 bases between. DNA for the CDR3: TGCGCCAGCAGCTTGGCTGGTGCGGATTCACCCCTCCACTTT. Protein product: CASSLAGADSPLHF.

The chain uses TRBV5-1 and TRBJ2-2; TRBD1 agrees at 8 bases. Looked up from germline, CDR1 is SGHRS and CDR2 is YFSETQ. The V gene end was trimmed by 3 bases and the J gene end by 6 bases; junction bases not matched to a gene: 7. The CDR3 is 15 amino acids. This chain's CDR3 is CASSSADRGAGELFF. The CDR3 DNA reads as TGCGCCAGCAGCTCCGCCGACAGGGGTGCCGGGGAGCTGTTTTTT.

The chain carries TRBV29-1 and TRBJ1-6; a possible D gene is TRBD1 (5 bases). The CDR3 totals 9 residues. Trimming pared 7 bases from V and 13 bases from J, leaving 8 bases between. Per germline, CDR1 SQVTM and CDR2 ANQGSEA. This CDR3 reads CSAGDPLHF. As DNA, the CDR3 is TGCAGCGCTGGGGACCCCCTCCACTTT.

This clone was recorded a few times. The genes are TRBV4-2 and TRBJ2-3; 13 positions agree with TRBD2. V trimming: 1 base; J trimming: 4 bases; junction bases outside the gene matches: 5. Germline assignment: CDR1 LGHNA and CDR2 YNFKEQ. The CDR3 totals 17 residues. In DNA, the CDR3 is TGTGCCAGCAGCCAAGGACTAGCGGGGGGTAGCGCAGATACGCAGTATTTT. Encoded protein: CASSQGLAGGSADTQYF.

The table lists this clone with a few counts. V usage is TRBV5-4 and J usage is TRBJ1-1, with 8 nucleotides matching TRBD1. The CDR3 runs to 15 residues. The V segment lost 3 bases and the J segment 2 bases; nucleotides outside the gene matches: 6. Germline V gives CDR1 SGHNT, CDR2 YYREEE (reference sequence). The chain's CDR3 is CASSSGQDLNTEAFF. DNA of the CDR3: TGTGCCAGCAGCTCGGGACAGGACCTAAACACTGAAGCTTTCTTT.

The V call is TRBV10-2, the J call TRBJ2-5, with 9 bases fitting TRBD2. V was clipped by 3 bases and J by 5 bases; unmatched bases: 7. Germline V gene lookup returns CDR1 WSHSY and CDR2 SAAADI. This CDR3 has 15 amino acids. The CDR3 DNA sequence: TGCGCCAGCAGTGAACCAGCGGGGGGCGAGGAGACCCAGTACTTC. Protein sequence: CASSEPAGGEETQYF.

A few counts support this clone. The rearrangement uses TRBV5-1 and TRBJ2-2, with D unclear. V was trimmed by 2 bases and J by 7 bases, leaving 6 bases between them. Germline V gives CDR1 SGHRS, CDR2 YFSETQ. The CDR3 spans 12 residues. CDR3 residues: CASSFLGGELFF. CDR3 in DNA: TGCGCCAGCAGCTTCCTCGGCGGGGAGCTGTTTTTT.

This rearrangement joins TRBV7-9 to TRBJ1-2; D perhaps matches TRBD1 (5 bases). This CDR3 is 15 amino acids long. Per the germline V gene, CDR1 is SEHNR and CDR2 is FQNEAQ (reference sequence). With 5 bases removed from V and 5 bases from J, the gap between germline ends came to 18 bases. CDR3 in DNA: TGTGCCAGCAGCCGCGAAATGATGGGGCTTTATGGCTACACCTTC. Protein sequence: CASSREMMGLYGYTF.

This clone showed up just a few times. This rearrangement joins TRBV5-4 to TRBJ1-1; TRBD1 is a possible D gene (5 bases). The germline V gene encodes CDR1 SGHNT and CDR2 YYREEE (reference sequence). This CDR3 has 15 residues. Deletions cut 4 bases from V and 1 base from J, with 14 bases between. CDR3 amino acids: CASSPGGRANTEAFF. CDR3 in DNA: TGTGCCAGCAGCCCGGGTGGCAGGGCGAACACTGAAGCTTTCTTT.

This clone appeared a few times. CDR3 region: CAISEFGGANYGYTF. CDR3 sequence (DNA): TGTGCCATCAGTGAGTTCGGGGGAGCTAACTATGGCTACACCTTC. The chain is built from TRBV10-3 and TRBJ1-2; the D gene is possibly TRBD1 (5 bases). The germline V gene has CDR1 ENHRY and CDR2 SYGVKD. This CDR3 spans 15 amino acids. V was trimmed by 1 base and J by 0 bases, leaving 9 bases between them.

The chain carries TRBV5-1 and TRBJ2-3, with D maybe TRBD1 (7 bases). Trimming shortened V by 4 bases and J by 2 bases, and 20 bases separated the two germline ends. Germline V gene lookup returns CDR1 SGHRS and CDR2 YFSETQ. The CDR3 loop spans 17 amino acids. Written as DNA, the CDR3 is TGCGCCAGCAGCCGAGGGACAGCCGGGGGATTCACAGATACGCAGTATTTT. It specifies CASSRGTAGGFTDTQYF.

This clone was seen a few times. V gene TRBV10-3 combines with J gene TRBJ2-1; 8 nucleotides agree with TRBD1. Germline assignment: CDR1 ENHRY and CDR2 SYGVKD. This CDR3 comprises 17 residues. V was clipped by 4 bases and J by 1 base; unmatched bases: 9. DNA of the CDR3: TGTGCCATCAGTGTGCAAGGACAGGGCATATCCTACAATGAGCAGTTCTTC. It encodes CAISVQGQGISYNEQFF.

This sequence joins TRBV6-5 and TRBJ1-2; 11 bases agree with TRBD1. Germline V CDR1 and CDR2: MNHEY, SVGAGI. V lost 2 bases to trimming and J lost 7 bases; unmatched junction nucleotides: 6. The CDR3 spans 15 residues. The CDR3 sequence: CASSYGDRGISGYTF. Here the CDR3 DNA reads TGTGCCAGCAGTTACGGGGACAGGGGGATATCTGGCTACACCTTC.

The rearrangement uses TRBV7-8 and TRBJ2-1, with 11 bases lining up with TRBD1. This CDR3 has 15 residues. CDR1 and CDR2 (germline): SGHVS, FQNEAQ. Trimming removed 4 bases from V and 8 bases from J; junction bases left unmatched: 7. CDR3 in amino acids: CASSYSGTGGHEQFF. The CDR3 DNA is TGTGCCAGCAGCTACTCCGGGACAGGGGGGCATGAGCAGTTCTTC.

This clone was recorded a few times. V usage is TRBV11-2 and J usage is TRBJ1-2, with 7 bases matching TRBD1. The CDR3 covers 15 residues. CDR1 and CDR2 from the germline V gene are SGHAT and FQNNGV. With V trimmed by 5 bases and J by 4 bases, 10 bases remained unmatched. The CDR3 region has the DNA TGTGCCAGCAGCCCCCGTCAGGGGGGGGTCTATGGCTACACCTTC. This encodes CASSPRQGGVYGYTF.

This clone appeared a few times. The chain combines TRBV6-9 with TRBJ2-5; TRBD1 might be the D (6 bases). Trimming cost V 4 bases and J 5 bases, with 14 bases left between them. CDR1 is MNHGY and CDR2 is SVAAGI in the germline V gene. This CDR3 has 14 residues. Here the CDR3 DNA reads TGTGCCAGCAGTTCCGCGGCTAGGGGGGAGACCCAGTACTTC. As protein: CASSSAARGETQYF.

This clone was seen more than once but under ten times. V is TRBV18 and J is TRBJ2-1; 14 bases fit TRBD2. Trimming took 3 bases from V and 0 from J; bases not matched to a gene: 4. CDR3 length equals 18 residues. Germline lookup yields CDR1 KGHSH and CDR2 LQKENI. As DNA, the CDR3 is TGTGCCAGCTCACCGGGACTAGCGGGGGAGAACTCCTACAATGAGCAGTTCTTC. It specifies CASSPGLAGENSYNEQFF.

The chain has TRBV18 and TRBJ2-1; D is unclear. CDR1 KGHSH and CDR2 LQKENI come from the germline V gene. V shed 3 bases and J shed 6 bases, with 12 bases lying between them. CDR3 length equals 14 residues. CDR3 nucleotide sequence: TGTGCCAGCTCACCCGGCACCGACTTCAATGAGCAGTTCTTC. This translates into CASSPGTDFNEQFF. Together with reference TRBV18 and TRBJ2-1, the CDR3 gives the full variable domain: NAGVMQNPRHLVRRRGQEARLRCSPMKGHSHVYWYRQLPEEGLKFMVYLQKENIIDESGMPKERFSAEFPKEGPSILRIQQVVRGDSAAYFCASSPGTDFNEQFFGPGTRLTVL.

J is TRBJ2-1 and V is TRBV4-1; 7 nucleotides align to TRBD1. Germline V gene data show CDR1 as MGHRA and CDR2 as YSYEKL. V was clipped by 0 bases and J by 3 bases; unmatched bases: 8. CDR3 size: 17 residues. This CDR3 is CASSQDQTGTIYNEQFF. The DNA of the CDR3 is TGCGCCAGCAGCCAAGATCAGACAGGGACCATCTACAATGAGCAGTTCTTC.

This clone has only a few counts. The chain employs TRBV6-4 and TRBJ1-5; TRBD1 agrees at 8 bases. The CDR3 contains 14 residues. V shed 6 bases, J shed 6 bases, and the junction held 7 bases outside the gene matches. Germline values: CDR1 MRHNA, CDR2 SNTAGT. Here the CDR3 DNA reads TGTGCCAGCAGCTCAGGACAGGGAGGTCAGCCCCAGCATTTT. Amino acid sequence: CASSSGQGGQPQHF.